This T cell receptor (beta chain) was recovered during a study of blood T cell repertoires in COVID-19 (TCRdb year 2020). About the full investigation: Collaborator samples came from the United States, Italy and Spain and covered acute and convalescent phases of COVID-19. The prospective study material was composed of cDNA or gDNA derived from T cells, B-cell-depleted T cells, or PBMCs. Subjects who had been exposed to COVID-19, were actively infected with it, or had recovered from it provided the deeply sampled blood TCRbeta repertoires that made up the dataset. The repertoires were released in a freely available public database meant as a resource for research on the immune response to SARS-CoV-2. Samples came from the ongoing ImmuneRACE study (first 160 participants) plus 1,254 subjects from 6 global collaborators. Nearly every sample came with metadata listing a de-identified subject ID, COVID-19 status, age in years and sex. Where available, HLA class I and class II types were obtained from metadata supplied by the sample provider rather than from assay-based typing.

V loses 10 bases, J loses 2 bases, and the germline ends lie 15 bases apart. From a lookup of the germline V gene, CDR1 and CDR2 are MNHEY and SVGAGI. The CDR3 measures 14 amino acids from cysteine to phenylalanine. The entry retains the CDR3 DNA only, 42 bases that are in frame from base 1. Study-level results and caveats: Clinical and demographic metadata were provided uncurated, with the amount varying by source and participant.

With respect to this clone: Its target antigen remains unknown. Per-base qualities were not stored, and no clone one base away is much larger.

Collaborating institutions collected whole blood in K2EDTA tubes following their own protocols. For TCRbeta analysis, collaborators shipped samples as frozen whole blood, isolated PBMCs, or DNA extracted from either of those sample types. TCRbeta CDR3 regions were amplified from genomic DNA by means of the immunoSEQ Assay, a bias-controlled multiplex PCR. Turning to the authors' computational methods: Within the assay, amplification of reference gene primers was used to estimate how many nucleated cells each sample contained. Sequence reads were collapsed and filtered to measure the absolute abundance of every unique TCRbeta CDR3 rearrangement. For each sample, productive Simpson clonality was calculated by taking the square root of Simpson's diversity index across productive rearrangements. Drawn from immuneACCESS, this table holds only the in-frame rearrangements with V and J called that TCRdb kept. Clones are partly lost; checked studies trace under half to an unresolved V gene and leave the rest unexplained. V, J and clone size reflect that table, while D and trimming were determined from the DNA. The sample table records 65,000 or so clones; approximately 82% of these occur just once. Roughly 3.5% of the sample belongs to the ten largest clones.

Sequences were obtained from peripheral blood. The receptor was isolated from a man aged 55 to 70 with acute or convalescent COVID-19. The rearranged segments are TRBV6-5 and TRBJ1-3, with the D gene not clear enough to name. This receptor carries the CDR3 CATRLVMPGNTIYF. In nucleotide form, the sequence is TGTGCCACCAGACTTGTAATGCCTGGAAACACCATATATTTT.